The 11 T cell receptor beta chains below were found in one sample sequenced in a study of Ad26.COV2.S vaccination and SARS-CoV-2 variants. As to treatment: roughly 20 received Ad26.COV2.S at low or high dose, single or two shots; 5 received placebo; per-sample allocation not given. At day 63 after the first vaccine or placebo injection, samples were drawn. Sequenced by immunoSEQ multiplex PCR; TCRdb stores in-frame clones only, minus some. The top ten clones hold roughly 3% of a sample with roughly 250,000 clones, 87% of them seen once. Sequenced material: peripheral blood, taken in a trial of Ad26.COV2.S vaccine versus placebo. These receptors were taken from a person aged 18 to 65 who received the Ad26.COV2.S COVID-19 vaccine or a placebo.

The chain employs TRBV19 and TRBJ2-5; 10 nucleotides line up with TRBD1. The CDR3 is made up of 14 amino acids. Trimming at V came to 5 bases and at J to 2 bases, leaving 2 bases not matched to a gene. Germline V lookup: CDR1 LNHDA, CDR2 SQIVND (reference sequence). CDR3 DNA sequence: TGTGCCAGTAGTGAGGGACAGGGGCAAGAGACCCAGTACTTC. This translates into CASSEGQGQETQYF.

V usage is TRBV18 and J usage is TRBJ2-7; D remains ambiguous. The CDR3 extends over 13 amino acids. Germline CDR1 and CDR2: KGHSH and LQKENI. Trimming took off 2 bases at V and 1 base at J, with 6 bases between the two ends. The DNA of the CDR3 is TGTGCCAGCTCACCAAGGCGATCCTACGAGCAGTACTTC. Translated, it gives CASSPRRSYEQYF.

The J gene is TRBJ1-1, the V gene TRBV7-9, with 8 bases aligning to TRBD1. V shed 7 bases and J 1 base; nucleotides not matched to a gene: 11. This CDR3 is 16 amino acids long. Looked up from germline, CDR1 is SEHNR and CDR2 is FQNEAQ (reference sequence). The CDR3 sequence is CASKPRDRNANTEAFF. CDR3 DNA: TGTGCCAGCAAACCCCGGGACAGGAACGCGAACACTGAAGCTTTCTTT.

The chain combines TRBV27 with TRBJ1-1; 9 positions match TRBD1. The trim removed 7 bases at V and 1 base at J, leaving 7 bases unmatched. The germline V gene has CDR1 MNHEY and CDR2 SMNVEV (reference sequence). The CDR3 is 15 amino acids. CDR3 DNA sequence: TGTGCCAGCATTAATCCGGGACAGGGGAACACTGAAGCTTTCTTT. This sequence encodes CASINPGQGNTEAFF.

This chain connects TRBV19 to TRBJ1-3, with D unresolved. Germline CDR1 and CDR2: LNHDA and SQIVND (reference sequence). The CDR3 has 15 amino acids. Trimming removed 3 bases at V and 0 bases at J, with 9 bases between. The CDR3, as DNA: TGTGCCAGTAGTATTTTGGCAGCCTCTGGAAACACCATATATTTT. Its translation is CASSILAASGNTIYF.

This chain joins TRBV5-1 and TRBJ1-6; 7 bases align to TRBD1. CDR1 SGHRS and CDR2 YFSETQ come from the germline V gene. The CDR3 totals 19 residues. J lost 0 bases, V lost 1 base, and 10 bases had no gene match. In nucleotides, the CDR3 is TGCGCCAGCAGCTTGAAGGGACAGTCTCGAGCCTCCTATAATTCACCCCTCCACTTT. Translating it yields CASSLKGQSRASYNSPLHF.

The genes are TRBV7-9 and TRBJ1-4, with 8 bases matching TRBD1. In germline, CDR1 is SEHNR, CDR2 FQNEAQ (reference sequence). The CDR3 contains 16 residues. The junction had 15 bases not matched to a gene; V was cut back by 5 bases and J by 10 bases. CDR3 amino acids: CASSPGTGKNRGKLFF. The CDR3, as DNA: TGTGCCAGCAGCCCAGGGACAGGAAAGAATCGCGGAAAACTGTTTTTT. Using reference TRBV7-9 and TRBJ1-4 for the parts outside the CDR3, the full variable domain is DTGVSQNPRHKITKRGQNVTFRCDPISEHNRLYWYRQTLGQGPEFLTYFQNEAQLEKSRLLSDRFSAERPKGSFSTLEIQRTEQGDSAMYLCASSPGTGKNRGKLFFGSGTQLSVL.

The chain carries TRBV6-6 and TRBJ2-2; D gene uncertain. Trimming stripped 6 bases from V and 2 bases from J, with 7 bases between. The CDR3 has 13 residues. Per the germline V gene, CDR1 is MNHNY and CDR2 is SVGAGI (reference sequence). The CDR3 coding sequence is TGTGCCAGCAGCCCGGGTAACACCGGGGAGCTGTTTTTT. Translation: CASSPGNTGELFF.

The CDR3 DNA reads as TGTGCCAGTAGTATCCGGGGCAGGGGGCGTCTAAGCTCTGGAAACACCATATATTTT. Translation: CASSIRGRGRLSSGNTIYF. This chain connects TRBV19 to TRBJ1-3, with 8 nucleotides matching TRBD1. The V segment lost 3 bases and the J segment 0 bases; nucleotides outside the gene matches: 13. The V gene's germline CDR1 is LNHDA and CDR2 SQIVND (reference sequence). This CDR3 spans 19 amino acids.

This chain uses TRBV7-7 with TRBJ2-1; 8 bases agree with TRBD2. This CDR3 region has 15 residues. CDR1 and CDR2 from the germline V gene are SSHAT and FNYEAQ (reference sequence). Unmatched junction bases numbered 2, after V lost 1 base and J lost 3 bases. The CDR3 reads CASSLGLAIYNEQFF. CDR3 bases: TGTGCCAGCAGCTTAGGACTAGCGATCTACAATGAGCAGTTCTTC.

This clone was seen a handful of times. V and J are TRBV5-6 and TRBJ1-1, with a possible D match to TRBD1 (6 bases). Germline V gene sequence: CDR1 SGHDT, CDR2 YYEEEE. Trimming stripped 4 bases from V and 7 bases from J, with 17 bases between. This CDR3 contains 14 residues. The CDR3 is CASSPTGYMGEAFF. The CDR3 DNA sequence: TGTGCCAGCAGCCCTACAGGGTATATGGGTGAAGCTTTCTTT.